Below are 29 T cell receptor beta chains sequenced from a single sample in a study of cytomegalovirus exposure and HLA in healthy donors. Vbeta (60) and Jbeta (13) primers were used in the PCR. Sequencing used immunoSEQ multiplex PCR; TCRdb keeps in-frame clones, though not all of them. The sample contains 80,000 to 130,000 clones, approximately 80% of which appear only once. The sequencing sample was made of PBMCs. The receptors come from a woman under 30 in good health and CMV-seronegative.

This chain links TRBV2 with TRBJ1-1; the match to TRBD1 covers 12 bases. With 6 bases clipped from V and 0 bases from J, the junction kept 5 bases outside the gene matches. This CDR3 region has 16 residues. CDR1 and CDR2 (germline): SNHLY, FYNNEI. The CDR3 here is CASRGQGASLNTEAFF. CDR3 nucleotides: TGTGCCAGCAGGGGACAGGGGGCTTCCTTGAACACTGAAGCTTTCTTT.

The chain carries TRBV4-3 and TRBJ2-7, with 9 bases aligning to TRBD1. There are 15 residues in the CDR3. Germline trimming cut 3 bases from V and 4 bases from J; bases unmatched to any gene: 7. Germline values: CDR1 LGHNA, CDR2 YSLEER. CDR3 bases: TGCGCCAGCAGCCACGAGCCGGGACAGGGTTACGAGCAGTACTTC. Encoded protein: CASSHEPGQGYEQYF.

The genes are TRBV6-1 and TRBJ2-2, with 7 nucleotides matching TRBD1. V was pared by 6 bases and J by 10 bases, with 14 bases of the junction left unmatched. The germline V gene encodes CDR1 MNHNS and CDR2 SASEGT. The CDR3 runs to 15 residues. This chain's CDR3 is CASRTGPATGAELFF. DNA of the CDR3: TGTGCCAGCAGGACAGGGCCCGCCACCGGTGCGGAGCTGTTTTTT.

This clone was seen just once. The junction shows a germline mismatch at one end, possibly a read error. This chain uses TRBV9 with TRBJ2-7, with TRBD1 identical over 8 bases. The CDR3 runs to 14 residues. The germline V gene has CDR1 SGDLS and CDR2 YYNGEE. CDR3 amino acids: CASSATGVSHEQYF. In DNA form, the CDR3 reads TGTGCCAGCAGCGCGACAGGGGTCTCCCACGAGCAGTACTTC.

The chain combines TRBV30 with TRBJ2-5, with a possible D match to TRBD2 (5 bases). The germline CDR1 and CDR2 sequences are GTSNPN and SVGIG (reference sequence). The CDR3 consists of 13 residues. V shed 0 bases and J shed 5 bases, with 10 bases lying between them. CDR3 protein: CAWSVRVRETQYF. In DNA, the CDR3 is TGTGCCTGGAGTGTGCGGGTCCGGGAGACCCAGTACTTC.

The rearrangement joins TRBV5-6 to TRBJ2-1; 12 bases are a match to TRBD2. Germline CDR1 reads SGHDT; CDR2 reads YYEEEE. V shed 3 bases, J shed 9 bases, and the junction held 7 bases outside the gene matches. CDR3 size: 15 residues. The CDR3 region is CASSSLQTSGSEQFF. The CDR3 DNA is TGTGCCAGCAGCTCCCTCCAGACTAGCGGGAGTGAGCAGTTCTTC.

The chain recombines TRBV19 with TRBJ1-2; 7 positions agree with TRBD1. V lost 8 bases, J lost 2 bases, and 11 bases stayed unmatched. CDR1 and CDR2 from the germline V gene are LNHDA and SQIVND (reference sequence). The CDR3 is 15 residues long. The CDR3 loop reads CASLDHRGVNYGYTF. As DNA, the CDR3 is TGTGCCAGTCTCGACCACAGGGGAGTAAACTATGGCTACACCTTC.

The V and J genes are TRBV27 and TRBJ2-3, with 12 bases aligning to TRBD2. Trimming cost V 1 base and J 3 bases; bases outside gene matches: 5. Germline V lookup: CDR1 MNHEY, CDR2 SMNVEV (reference sequence). The CDR3 is 17 amino acids. The CDR3 DNA reads as TGTGCCAGCAGTTTATTGACTAGCGGGAGACCAACAGATACGCAGTATTTT. It encodes CASSLLTSGRPTDTQYF.

The CDR3 loop is CASSQGEGGRRPQHF. The CDR3 bases are TGTGCCAGCAGCCAAGGGGAAGGGGGCCGTAGACCCCAGCATTTT. This chain links TRBV4-2 with TRBJ1-5, with TRBD1 matching over 7 bases. This CDR3 region has 15 residues. Losses at the gene ends were 1 base for V and 10 bases for J; bases not matched to a gene: 10. Germline CDR1 LGHNA, CDR2 YNFKEQ.

The chain has TRBV29-1 and TRBJ2-3, with D possibly TRBD2 on 5 matching bases. Trimming shortened V by 6 bases and J by 0 bases, and 13 bases separated the two germline ends. The CDR3 covers 14 residues. From germline, CDR1 is SQVTM and CDR2 ANQGSEA. The CDR3 loop is CSVATRSSTDTQYF. Here the CDR3 DNA reads TGCAGCGTCGCCACTAGGTCGAGCACAGATACGCAGTATTTT.

The J gene is TRBJ2-7, the V gene TRBV29-1; 7 nucleotides line up with TRBD1. Looked up from germline, CDR1 is SQVTM and CDR2 is ANQGSEA. The CDR3 length is 16 residues. Trimming removed 0 bases from V and 3 bases from J; junction bases left unmatched: 11. CDR3 sequence: CSVEDSNRGALYEQYF. CDR3 in DNA: TGCAGCGTTGAAGACTCAAACAGGGGAGCCCTCTACGAGCAGTACTTC.

This clone was recorded only once. The V call is TRBV2, the J call TRBJ1-2; 10 bases are shared with TRBD1. V gave up 5 bases and J gave up 2 bases; unmatched junction bases: 23. The germline gives CDR1 SNHLY, CDR2 FYNNEI. The CDR3 loop spans 21 amino acids. The CDR3 sequence: CASSTQILRDRGSSSNYGYTF. CDR3 DNA: TGTGCCAGCAGTACCCAAATCCTAAGGGACAGGGGATCTTCCTCGAACTATGGCTACACCTTC. The variable domain in full, with the rest retrieved from reference TRBV2 and TRBJ1-2, is EPEVTQTPSHQVTQMGQEVILRCVPISNHLYFYWYRQILGQKVEFLVSFYNNEISEKSEIFDDQFSVERPDGSNFTLKIRSTKLEDSAMYFCASSTQILRDRGSSSNYGYTFGSGTRLTVV.

The chain has TRBV19 and TRBJ2-5, with TRBD2 identical over 14 bases. There are 16 residues in the CDR3. Germline V gene lookup returns CDR1 LNHDA and CDR2 SQIVND (reference sequence). V lost 5 bases and J lost 4; bases outside the gene matches: 6. Here the CDR3 reads CASSFGTSGSGETQYF. The CDR3 DNA is TGTGCCAGTAGTTTCGGGACTAGCGGGAGCGGAGAGACCCAGTACTTC.

The genes are TRBV10-1 and TRBJ2-4; D is unclear. The V gene's germline CDR1 is WNHNN and CDR2 SYGVQD (reference sequence). The germline V and J ends were trimmed by 11 bases and 0 bases, with 11 bases remaining between them. The CDR3 runs 13 residues. In DNA, the CDR3 is TGCGCCGGAAACGGGTTAGCCAAAAACATTCAGTACTTC. Translation: CAGNGLAKNIQYF.

The CDR3, as DNA: TGTGCCAGCAGTTCTATCCCGGGGGGTGAGCAGTACTTC. Its protein is CASSSIPGGEQYF. This chain links TRBV28 with TRBJ2-5; 7 nucleotides match TRBD2. Trimming cost V 4 bases and J 11 bases; bases outside gene matches: 10. The V gene's germline CDR1 is MDHEN and CDR2 SYDVKM. The CDR3 loop spans 13 amino acids.

This rearrangement joins TRBV6-1 to TRBJ2-3; weak D call: TRBD2 (6 bases). V was trimmed by 3 bases and J by 0 bases, leaving 10 bases between them. Germline CDR1 MNHNS, CDR2 SASEGT. The CDR3 is made up of 15 amino acids. CDR3 sequence: CASSEERGSTDTQYF. CDR3 nucleotides: TGTGCCAGCAGTGAGGAACGGGGGAGCACAGATACGCAGTATTTT.

The V gene is TRBV5-4, the J gene TRBJ2-1, with TRBD1 as a possible D gene (6 bases). The CDR3 extends over 15 amino acids. Germline CDR1 SGHNT, CDR2 YYREEE (reference sequence). The germline V and J ends were trimmed by 0 bases and 4 bases, with 11 bases remaining between them. CDR3 coding DNA: TGTGCCAGCAGCTTGGACGCAGGGGATTACAATGAGCAGTTCTTC. It encodes CASSLDAGDYNEQFF.

V usage is TRBV4-1 and J usage is TRBJ2-5, with 11 positions matching TRBD2. V was clipped by 2 bases and J by 3 bases; unmatched bases: 8. Germline CDR1 MGHRA, CDR2 YSYEKL. The CDR3 is made up of 17 amino acids. Written as DNA, the CDR3 is TGCGCCAGCAGCCAACACTACACACTAGCGGGAGAAGAGACCCAGTACTTC. Encoded protein: CASSQHYTLAGEETQYF.

V usage is TRBV2 and J usage is TRBJ1-6; D remains unclear. Between the trimmed V and J ends, which lost 6 bases and 5 bases, there was a span of 14 bases. Germline CDR1 is SNHLY and CDR2 is FYNNEI. The CDR3 is 15 residues long. CDR3 residues: CASSRNSANNSPLHF. The CDR3 DNA reads TGTGCCAGCAGCCGAAACAGTGCCAATAATTCACCCCTCCACTTT.

This rearrangement joins TRBV6-6 to TRBJ1-2, with TRBD1 matching over 7 bases. This CDR3 has 13 residues. V was clipped by 6 bases and J by 4 bases; unmatched bases: 5. Germline assignment: CDR1 MNHNY and CDR2 SVGAGI (reference sequence). Here the CDR3 DNA reads TGTGCCAGCAGCAAGGGACAGCTCTATGGCTACACCTTC. Its translation is CASSKGQLYGYTF.

The rearrangement uses TRBV2 and TRBJ2-5, with a possible D match to TRBD1 (5 bases). The J call is doubtful: the DNA matches TRBJ2-7 better. Looked up from germline, CDR1 is SNHLY and CDR2 is FYNNEI. This CDR3 spans 14 amino acids. The CDR3 loop is CASSVTGFSYEQYF. The CDR3 DNA reads TGTGCCAGCAGTGTTACAGGTTTCTCCTACGAGCAGTACTTC.

In this sample, this clone turned up a few times. The V and J genes are TRBV29-1 and TRBJ2-7; 7 bases fit TRBD2. From germline, CDR1 is SQVTM and CDR2 ANQGSEA. J lost 0 bases, V lost 4 bases, and 3 bases had no gene match. The CDR3 has 13 amino acids. The CDR3 protein is CSVVLADSYEQYF. CDR3 DNA sequence: TGCAGCGTTGTGCTAGCGGACTCCTACGAGCAGTACTTC.

The chain employs TRBV2 and TRBJ2-2, with D maybe TRBD1 (5 bases). Germline V lookup: CDR1 SNHLY, CDR2 FYNNEI. Trimming removed 4 bases from V and 6 bases from J, with 9 bases in between. This CDR3 is built from 13 residues. CDR3: CASSGTSPGELFF. The CDR3 coding sequence is TGTGCCAGCAGTGGGACAAGCCCCGGGGAGCTGTTTTTT.

V gene TRBV19 combines with J gene TRBJ2-1; 8 nucleotides match TRBD2. Germline V gene sequence: CDR1 LNHDA, CDR2 SQIVND (reference sequence). CDR3 length: 15 amino acids. V lost 2 bases to trimming and J lost 6 bases; unmatched junction nucleotides: 6. The CDR3 DNA follows: TGTGCCAGTAGTATAATCTACGCGGGGGGCAATGAGCAGTTCTTC. Translating gives CASSIIYAGGNEQFF.

V gene TRBV7-9 combines with J gene TRBJ1-3, with D possibly TRBD1 on 6 matching bases. The CDR3 spans 14 residues. V lost 2 bases, J lost 2 bases, and 7 bases lay in between. The V gene's germline CDR1 is SEHNR and CDR2 FQNEAQ (reference sequence). Written as DNA, the CDR3 is TGTGCCAGCAGCTTAACAGGGACTGGAAACACCATATATTTT. Residues: CASSLTGTGNTIYF.

The chain couples TRBV7-2 to TRBJ2-2; a possible D gene is TRBD2 (5 bases). V was cut by 5 bases and J by 10 bases, with 11 bases left in between. The V gene's germline CDR1 is SGHTA and CDR2 FQGNSA. The length of the CDR3 is 12 residues. The CDR3 reads CASSQYGEELFF. The CDR3 DNA follows: TGTGCCAGCAGCCAGTACGGGGAGGAGCTGTTTTTT.

This chain joins TRBV28 and TRBJ2-1, with TRBD1 as a possible D gene (6 bases). The germline V gene encodes CDR1 MDHEN and CDR2 SYDVKM. CDR3 size: 16 residues. Trimming removed 5 bases from V and 6 bases from J, with 20 bases in between. CDR3 nucleotide sequence: TGTGCCAGCAGTGTAGACAGGAAGGGGTTTTCCAATGAGCAGTTCTTC. It translates to CASSVDRKGFSNEQFF.

The chain recombines TRBV7-9 with TRBJ2-2, with 7 positions matching TRBD1. The CDR3 sequence is 16 residues long. V was clipped by 0 bases and J by 5 bases; unmatched bases: 6. The germline V gene encodes CDR1 SEHNR and CDR2 FQNEAQ (reference sequence). The CDR3 DNA reads as TGTGCCAGCAGCTTAGCGCCAGGGACAGCAACCGGGGAGCTGTTTTTT. This gives the protein CASSLAPGTATGELFF.

This clone occurred a few times. This chain connects TRBV29-1 to TRBJ1-2; 7 bases line up with TRBD1. V dropped 6 bases and J dropped 4; count of bases not matched to a gene: 11. This CDR3 contains 14 residues. Per germline, CDR1 SQVTM and CDR2 ANQGSEA. Here the CDR3 reads CSVRDRLIRYGYTF. DNA for the CDR3: TGCAGCGTGCGGGACAGACTGATCCGCTATGGCTACACCTTC.